The 2 T cell receptor beta chains below come from one sample, sequenced in a study of control samples from healthy donors and cancer patients. Repertoires were generated with immunoSEQ multiplex PCR, while TCRdb's copy carries only in-frame clones and drops some. The sample lists about 98,000 clones, roughly four fifths occurring once. The sample taken for sequencing was blood. Source of these receptors: a man aged 60 to 75 in good health.

This chain joins TRBV10-3 and TRBJ2-2; TRBD1 aligns across 11 bases. The germline V gene encodes CDR1 ENHRY and CDR2 SYGVKD. With 6 bases clipped from V and 4 bases from J, the junction kept 4 bases outside the gene matches. This CDR3 region has 15 residues. The CDR3 region has the DNA TGTGCCATCAGCGGGACAGGGGGGGCCACCGGGGAGCTGTTTTTT. Translated: CAISGTGGATGELFF.

The chain combines TRBV28 with TRBJ1-2; weak D call: TRBD1 (5 bases). V lost 10 bases, J lost 2 bases, and 20 bases lay in between. The CDR3 is 15 amino acids. CDR1 and CDR2 from the germline V gene are MDHEN and SYDVKM. DNA of the CDR3: TGTGCCACCCCCCAGCAATCCGGGGGGAACTATGGCTACACCTTC. It translates to CATPQQSGGNYGYTF.